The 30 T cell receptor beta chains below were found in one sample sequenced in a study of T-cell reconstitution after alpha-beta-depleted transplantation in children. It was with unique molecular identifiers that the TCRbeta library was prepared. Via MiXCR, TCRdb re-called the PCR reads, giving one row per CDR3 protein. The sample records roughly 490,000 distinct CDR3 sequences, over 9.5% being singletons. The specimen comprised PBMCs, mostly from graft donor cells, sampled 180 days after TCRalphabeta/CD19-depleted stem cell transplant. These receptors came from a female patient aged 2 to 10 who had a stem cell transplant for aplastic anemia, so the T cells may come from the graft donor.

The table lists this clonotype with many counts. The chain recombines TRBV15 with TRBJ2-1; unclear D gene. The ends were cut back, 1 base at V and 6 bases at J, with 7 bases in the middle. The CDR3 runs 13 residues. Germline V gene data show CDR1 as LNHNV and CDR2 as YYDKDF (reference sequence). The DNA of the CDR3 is TGTGCCACCAGCAGAGCCCGGAGCAATGAGCAGTTCTTC. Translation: CATSRARSNEQFF.

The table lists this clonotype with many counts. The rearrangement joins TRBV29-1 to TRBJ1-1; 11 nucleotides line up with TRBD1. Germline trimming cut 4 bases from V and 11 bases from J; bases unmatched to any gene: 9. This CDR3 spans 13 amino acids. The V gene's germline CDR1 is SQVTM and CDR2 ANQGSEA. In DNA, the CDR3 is TGCAGCGTTGTTCCCGGACAGGGGGCTGGTGCTTTCTTT. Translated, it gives CSVVPGQGAGAFF. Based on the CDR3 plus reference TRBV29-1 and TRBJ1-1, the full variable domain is SAVISQKPSRDICQRGTSLTIQCQVDSQVTMMFWYRQQPGQSLTLIATANQGSEATYESGFVIDKFPISRPNLTFSTLTVSNMSPEDSSIYLCSVVPGQGAGAFFGQGTRLTVV.

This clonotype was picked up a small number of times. The CDR3 bases are TGCAGTGGGCTAGCGGGAGAGGGGGCCAAAAACATTCAGTACTTC. Translated, it gives CSGLAGEGAKNIQYF. The J gene is TRBJ2-4, the V gene TRBV20-1; TRBD2 agrees at 10 bases. CDR3 length: 15 residues. Germline V lookup: CDR1 DFQATT, CDR2 SNEGSKA (reference sequence). V lost 7 bases and J lost 1; bases outside the gene matches: 7.

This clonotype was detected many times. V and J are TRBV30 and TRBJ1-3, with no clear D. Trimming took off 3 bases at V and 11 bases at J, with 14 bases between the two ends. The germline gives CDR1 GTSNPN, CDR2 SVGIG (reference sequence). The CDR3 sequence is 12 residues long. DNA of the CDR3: TGTGCCTGGAGCGGAACGGCTGTAGCCATATATTTT. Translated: CAWSGTAVAIYF.

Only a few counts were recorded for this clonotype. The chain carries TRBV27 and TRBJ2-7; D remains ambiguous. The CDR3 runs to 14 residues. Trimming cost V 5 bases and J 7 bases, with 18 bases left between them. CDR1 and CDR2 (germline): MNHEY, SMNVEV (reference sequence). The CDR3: CASSPISETREQYV. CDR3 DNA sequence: TGTGCCAGCAGTCCAATCTCCGAGACGAGGGAGCAGTACGTC.

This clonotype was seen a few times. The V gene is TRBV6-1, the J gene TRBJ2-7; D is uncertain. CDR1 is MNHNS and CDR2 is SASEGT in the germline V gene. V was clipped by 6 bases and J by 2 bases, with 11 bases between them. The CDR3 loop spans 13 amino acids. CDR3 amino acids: CASSEHITYEQYF. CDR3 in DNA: TGTGCCAGCAGCGAACACATTACCTACGAGCAGTACTTC.

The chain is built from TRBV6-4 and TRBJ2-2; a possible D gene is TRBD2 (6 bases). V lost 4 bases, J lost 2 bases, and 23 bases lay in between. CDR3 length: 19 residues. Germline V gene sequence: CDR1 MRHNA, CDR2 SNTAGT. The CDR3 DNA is TGTGCCAGCAGTGCCTCACCACTGAGAGCGGGCTATAACACCGGGGAGCTGTTTTTT. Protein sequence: CASSASPLRAGYNTGELFF.

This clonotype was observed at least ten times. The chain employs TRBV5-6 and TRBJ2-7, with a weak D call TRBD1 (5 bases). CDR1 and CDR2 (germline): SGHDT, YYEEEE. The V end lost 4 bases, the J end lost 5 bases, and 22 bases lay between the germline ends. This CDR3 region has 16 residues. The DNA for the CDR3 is TGTGCCAGCAGCCTTAAGGGGCTTTTCCCGCTAGACGAGCAGTACGTC. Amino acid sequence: CASSLKGLFPLDEQYV.

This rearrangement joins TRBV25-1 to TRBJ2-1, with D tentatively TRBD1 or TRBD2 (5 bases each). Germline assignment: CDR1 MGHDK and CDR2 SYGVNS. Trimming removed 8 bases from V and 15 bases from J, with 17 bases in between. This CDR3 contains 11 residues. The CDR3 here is CASSLGTRGFF. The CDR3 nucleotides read TGTGCCAGCTCCCTAGGGACGAGGGGGTTCTTC.

This CDR3 reads CAMGSGRGPRDEQFF. As DNA, the CDR3 is TGTGCCATGGGCTCGGGGCGGGGCCCCCGGGATGAGCAGTTCTTC. The chain joins TRBV4-2 to TRBJ2-1, with TRBD2 as a possible D gene (6 bases). The CDR3 contains 15 residues. The germline V gene has CDR1 LGHNA and CDR2 YNFKEQ. V dropped 10 bases and J dropped 8 bases, with 24 bases sitting between them.

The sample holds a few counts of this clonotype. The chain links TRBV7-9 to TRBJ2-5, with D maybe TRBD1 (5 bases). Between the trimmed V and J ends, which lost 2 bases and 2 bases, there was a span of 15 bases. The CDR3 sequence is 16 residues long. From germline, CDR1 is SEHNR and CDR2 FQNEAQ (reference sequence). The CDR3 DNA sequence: TGTGCCAGCAGCTTACTAACGCAGGCAGGGCAAGAGACCCAGTACTTC. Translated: CASSLLTQAGQETQYF.

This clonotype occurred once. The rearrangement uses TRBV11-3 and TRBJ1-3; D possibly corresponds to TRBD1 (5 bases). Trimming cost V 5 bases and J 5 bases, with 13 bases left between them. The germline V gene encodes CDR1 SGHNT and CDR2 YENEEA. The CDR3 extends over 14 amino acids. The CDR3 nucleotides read TGTGCCAGCAGCCGTGACAGTGGTCGAAACACCATATATTTT. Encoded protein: CASSRDSGRNTIYF.

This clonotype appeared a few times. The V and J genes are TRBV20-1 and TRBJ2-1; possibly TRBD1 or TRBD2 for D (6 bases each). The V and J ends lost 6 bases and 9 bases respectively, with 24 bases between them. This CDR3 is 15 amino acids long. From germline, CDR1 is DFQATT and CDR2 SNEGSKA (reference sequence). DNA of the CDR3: TGCAGTGCGGGAGACCTCAGGGGCGGGGATGGTGAGCAGTTCTTC. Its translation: CSAGDLRGGDGEQFF.

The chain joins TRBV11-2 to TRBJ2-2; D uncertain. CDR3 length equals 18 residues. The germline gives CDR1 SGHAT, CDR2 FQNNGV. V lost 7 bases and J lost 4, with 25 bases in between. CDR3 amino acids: CASTPMRRVPWGTGELFF. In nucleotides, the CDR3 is TGTGCCAGCACCCCCATGCGCCGGGTGCCGTGGGGCACCGGGGAGCTGTTTTTT. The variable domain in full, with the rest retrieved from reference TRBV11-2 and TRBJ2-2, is EAGVAQSPRYKIIEKRQSVAFWCNPISGHATLYWYQQILGQGPKLLIQFQNNGVVDDSQLPKDRFSAERLKGVDSTLKIQPAKLEDSAVYLCASTPMRRVPWGTGELFFGEGSRLTVL.

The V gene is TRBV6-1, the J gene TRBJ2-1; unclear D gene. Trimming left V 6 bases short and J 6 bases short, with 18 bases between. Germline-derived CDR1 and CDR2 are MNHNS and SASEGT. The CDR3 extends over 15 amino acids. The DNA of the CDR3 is TGTGCCAGCAGAATACTGTTCCCTTCCGCCAATGAGCAGTTCTTC. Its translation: CASRILFPSANEQFF.

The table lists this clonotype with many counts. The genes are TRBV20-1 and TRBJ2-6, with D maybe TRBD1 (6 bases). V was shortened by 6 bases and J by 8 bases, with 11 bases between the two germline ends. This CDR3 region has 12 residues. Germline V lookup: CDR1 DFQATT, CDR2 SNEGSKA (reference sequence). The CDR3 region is CSAERGTNVLTF. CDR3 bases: TGCAGTGCGGAGAGGGGGACCAACGTCCTGACTTTC.

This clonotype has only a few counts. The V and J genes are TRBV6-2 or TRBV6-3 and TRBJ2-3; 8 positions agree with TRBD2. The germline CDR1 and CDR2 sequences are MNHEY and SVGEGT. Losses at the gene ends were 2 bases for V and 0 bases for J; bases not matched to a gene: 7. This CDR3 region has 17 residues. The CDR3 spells CASSYDTSGLSTDTQYF. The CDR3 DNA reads TGTGCCAGCAGTTACGATACTAGCGGCTTAAGCACAGATACGCAGTATTTT.

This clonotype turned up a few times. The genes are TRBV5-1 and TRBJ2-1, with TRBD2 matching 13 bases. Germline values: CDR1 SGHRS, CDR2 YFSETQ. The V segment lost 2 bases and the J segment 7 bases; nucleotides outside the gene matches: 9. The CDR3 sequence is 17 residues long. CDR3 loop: CASSLEGLAGIWNEQFF. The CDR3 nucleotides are TGCGCCAGCAGCTTAGAGGGACTAGCGGGAATTTGGAATGAGCAGTTCTTC.

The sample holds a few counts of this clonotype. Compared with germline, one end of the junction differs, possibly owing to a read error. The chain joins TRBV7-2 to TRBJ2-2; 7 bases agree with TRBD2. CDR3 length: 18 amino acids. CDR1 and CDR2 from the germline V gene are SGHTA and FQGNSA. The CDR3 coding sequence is TGTGCCAGCAGCTTAGCGAAAGGGTGGGGAGGGCCCACCGAGGAGCTGTTTTTT. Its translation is CASSLAKGWGGPTEELFF. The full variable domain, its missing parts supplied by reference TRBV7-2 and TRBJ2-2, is GAGVSQSPSNKVTEKGKDVELRCDPISGHTALYWYRQSLGQGLEFLIYFQGNSAPDKSGLPSDRFSAERTGGSVSTLTIQRTQQEDSAVYLCASSLAKGWGGPTEELFFGEGSRLTVL.

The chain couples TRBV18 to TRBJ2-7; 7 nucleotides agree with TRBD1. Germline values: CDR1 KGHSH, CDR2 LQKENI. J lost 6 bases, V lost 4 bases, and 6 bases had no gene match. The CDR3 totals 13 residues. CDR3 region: CASSLGDRGEQYV. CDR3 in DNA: TGTGCCAGCTCACTGGGGGACAGAGGCGAGCAGTACGTC.

CDR3 DNA sequence: TGTGCCAGCAGTTACTCGACCCTGACTAGCGGGCTAAGCACAGATACGCAGTATTTT. Translated: CASSYSTLTSGLSTDTQYF. V usage is TRBV6-2 or TRBV6-3 and J usage is TRBJ2-3, with TRBD2 matching over 10 bases. V gave up 0 bases and J gave up 0 bases; unmatched junction bases: 9. CDR1 MNHEY and CDR2 SVGEGT come from the germline V gene. CDR3 length: 19 residues.

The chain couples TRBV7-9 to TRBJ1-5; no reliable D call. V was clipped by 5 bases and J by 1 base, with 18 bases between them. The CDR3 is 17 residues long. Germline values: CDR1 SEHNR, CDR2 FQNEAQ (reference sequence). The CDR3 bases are TGTGCCAGCAGCGCAAAGGATTGGGCAGCAAGCAATCAGCCCCAGCATTTT. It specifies CASSAKDWAASNQPQHF.

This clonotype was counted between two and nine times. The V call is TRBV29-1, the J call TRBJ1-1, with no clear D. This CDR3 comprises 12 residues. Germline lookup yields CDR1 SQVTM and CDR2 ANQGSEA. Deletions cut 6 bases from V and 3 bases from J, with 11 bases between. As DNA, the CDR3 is TGCAGCGTGGGTGGCTTGGACACTGAAGCTTTCTTT. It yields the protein CSVGGLDTEAFF.

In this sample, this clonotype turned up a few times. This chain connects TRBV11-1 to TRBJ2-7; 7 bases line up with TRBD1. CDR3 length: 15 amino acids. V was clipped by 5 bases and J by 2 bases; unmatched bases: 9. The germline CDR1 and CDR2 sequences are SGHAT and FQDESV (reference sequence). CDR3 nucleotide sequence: TGTGCCAGCAGCCGATTCGGAGGACAGGCCTACGAGCAGTACTTC. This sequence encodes CASSRFGGQAYEQYF.

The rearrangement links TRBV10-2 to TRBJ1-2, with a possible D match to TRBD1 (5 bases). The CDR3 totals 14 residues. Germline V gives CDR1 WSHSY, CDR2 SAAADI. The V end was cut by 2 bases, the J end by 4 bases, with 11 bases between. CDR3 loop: CASSESGGVYGYTF. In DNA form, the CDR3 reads TGCGCCAGCAGTGAGAGCGGAGGGGTCTATGGCTACACCTTC.

This CDR3 is CASSQGAGQAYEQYF. In nucleotides, the CDR3 is TGCGCCAGCAGCCAAGGAGCAGGACAGGCCTACGAGCAGTACTTC. The rearrangement joins TRBV4-3 to TRBJ2-7; 7 bases line up with TRBD1. Germline V gene lookup returns CDR1 LGHNA and CDR2 YSLEER. V shed 1 base and J 2 bases; nucleotides not matched to a gene: 5. This CDR3 is 15 amino acids long.

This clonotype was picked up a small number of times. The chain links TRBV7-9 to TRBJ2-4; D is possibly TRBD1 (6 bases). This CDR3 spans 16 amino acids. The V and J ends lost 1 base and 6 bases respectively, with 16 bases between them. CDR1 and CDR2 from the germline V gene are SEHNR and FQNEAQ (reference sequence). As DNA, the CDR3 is TGTGCCAGCAGCTTAGAGATCCTGGGGGCCCCAAACATTCAGTACTTC. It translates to CASSLEILGAPNIQYF.

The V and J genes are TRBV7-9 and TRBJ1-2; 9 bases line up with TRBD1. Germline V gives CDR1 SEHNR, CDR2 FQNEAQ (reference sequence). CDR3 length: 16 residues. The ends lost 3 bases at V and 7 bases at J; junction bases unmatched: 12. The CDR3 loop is CASSFRGQGESVGYTF. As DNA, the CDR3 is TGTGCCAGCAGCTTTAGGGGACAGGGTGAGAGCGTTGGCTACACCTTC.

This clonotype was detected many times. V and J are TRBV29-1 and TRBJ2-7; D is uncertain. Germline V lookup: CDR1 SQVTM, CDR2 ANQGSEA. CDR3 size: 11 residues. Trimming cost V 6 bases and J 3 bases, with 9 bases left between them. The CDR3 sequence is CSVETDYEQYF. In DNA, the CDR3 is TGCAGCGTCGAAACCGACTACGAGCAGTACTTC.

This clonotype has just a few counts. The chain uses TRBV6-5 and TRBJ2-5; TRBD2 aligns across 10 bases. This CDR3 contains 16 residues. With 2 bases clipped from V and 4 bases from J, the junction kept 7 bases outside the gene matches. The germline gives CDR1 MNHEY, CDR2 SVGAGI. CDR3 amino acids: CASSYGVSSGGETQYF. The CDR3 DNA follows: TGTGCCAGCAGTTACGGGGTCTCTAGCGGGGGAGAGACCCAGTACTTC.